One and the same sample provided the 7 T cell receptor beta chains below, sequenced in a study of siplizumab effects on memory and regulatory T cells. Sequenced by immunoSEQ multiplex PCR; TCRdb stores in-frame clones only, minus some. Of approximately 100,000 clones in the sample, 92% were seen once. The sequenced sample was Tregs sorted from blood. These receptors were obtained from a human donor in good health.

This chain joins TRBV4-2 and TRBJ2-3, with 9 bases identical to TRBD2. With 0 bases clipped from V and 6 bases from J, the junction kept 4 bases outside the gene matches. The CDR3 is 15 amino acids. Germline V gene sequence: CDR1 LGHNA, CDR2 YNFKEQ. CDR3 sequence reads: CASSQDPLAGDTQYF. CDR3 DNA: TGTGCCAGCAGCCAAGATCCGCTAGCGGGGGATACGCAGTATTTT.

This sequence joins TRBV4-1 and TRBJ2-7, with D perhaps matching TRBD1 (5 bases). The V end was cut by 2 bases, the J end by 3 bases, with 23 bases between. This CDR3 has 18 residues. CDR1 and CDR2 from the germline V gene are MGHRA and YSYEKL. Here the CDR3 reads CASSQPKGQVDAHYEQYF. Written as DNA, the CDR3 is TGCGCCAGCAGCCAACCCAAGGGGCAGGTAGATGCCCACTACGAGCAGTACTTC.

The chain combines TRBV11-1 with TRBJ2-3; 16 positions agree with TRBD2. Germline V gives CDR1 SGHAT, CDR2 FQDESV (reference sequence). Trimming cost V 5 bases and J 10 bases; bases outside gene matches: 3. CDR3 length: 14 amino acids. The CDR3 sequence: CASSIGTSGRAQYF. CDR3 nucleotide sequence: TGTGCCAGCAGCATCGGGACTAGCGGGAGGGCGCAGTATTTT.

In its sample, this clone was seen once. V and J are TRBV19 and TRBJ2-6, with 9 bases matching TRBD1. Germline CDR1 and CDR2: LNHDA and SQIVND (reference sequence). Trimming cost V 9 bases and J 0 bases; bases outside gene matches: 6. This CDR3 is built from 16 residues. The CDR3 DNA follows: TGTGCCAGGGGGGACAGGGAAAACTCTGGGGCCAACGTCCTGACTTTC. Translating it yields CARGDRENSGANVLTF.

The CDR3 DNA reads as TGTGCCAGCAGCCAGGACTCTTTTTCTAGCGGGAGGACCGGGGAGCTGTTTTTT. Its protein is CASSQDSFSSGRTGELFF. The chain carries TRBV4-2 and TRBJ2-2; 11 bases fit TRBD2. The CDR3 sequence is 18 residues long. Germline CDR1 and CDR2: LGHNA and YNFKEQ. V shed 3 bases and J 5 bases; nucleotides not matched to a gene: 11.

V gene TRBV9 combines with J gene TRBJ2-1; tentative D call: TRBD1 (6 bases). Trimming took off 0 bases at V and 10 bases at J, with 26 bases between the two ends. The CDR3 runs to 18 residues. Germline V gene data show CDR1 as SGDLS and CDR2 as YYNGEE. CDR3 coding DNA: TGTGCCAGCAGCGTAGTCTCAACTACAAGGGGGAGAGGTGGGGAGCAGTTCTTC. Its translation: CASSVVSTTRGRGGEQFF.

The chain uses TRBV7-9 and TRBJ2-3; TRBD2 aligns across 10 bases. CDR1 is SEHNR and CDR2 is FQNEAQ in the germline V gene (reference sequence). The ends lost 2 bases at V and 10 bases at J; junction bases unmatched: 18. The CDR3 has 18 amino acids. CDR3 DNA sequence: TGTGCCAGCAGCTTAACGACCGGGACTAGCGTGAAGGGTCTAGCGCAGTATTTT. It encodes CASSLTTGTSVKGLAQYF.